A single sample gave rise to the 18 T cell receptor beta chains below, sequenced in a study of shared clonotypes between healthy human individuals. The assay was immunoSEQ multiplex PCR, and TCRdb's table has in-frame clones only and misses some. Among 1.4 million or so clones listed, approximately 98.5% were seen once. The sequenced material came from naive CD4+ T cells sorted from blood. Specified subset: CD45RA+ positively selected. The receptor set was obtained from a man between 25 and 39 years old in good health.

The CDR3 spells CASSLMAPQLSGYTF. The CDR3 bases are TGTGCCAGCAGCTTAATGGCACCACAGCTTTCCGGCTACACCTTC. The V call is TRBV27, the J call TRBJ1-2; D ambiguous. The length of the CDR3 is 15 residues. Germline CDR1 MNHEY, CDR2 SMNVEV (reference sequence). With 6 bases removed from V and 8 bases from J, the gap between germline ends came to 22 bases.

This clone was found once. The chain recombines TRBV18 with TRBJ2-1; 9 bases align to TRBD2. The J segment lost 6 bases and the V segment lost 5 bases, leaving 8 bases of the junction unmatched. CDR3 length: 15 amino acids. Germline V gene lookup returns CDR1 KGHSH and CDR2 LQKENI. The CDR3 sequence: CASSVAGAPGNEQFF. In nucleotides, the CDR3 is TGTGCCAGCTCAGTAGCGGGAGCCCCCGGCAATGAGCAGTTCTTC.

V and J are TRBV5-8 and TRBJ2-3; 12 bases are a match to TRBD2. V trimming: 7 bases; J trimming: 8 bases; junction bases outside the gene matches: 8. This CDR3 region has 14 residues. Germline lookup yields CDR1 SGHTS and CDR2 YDEGEE. The CDR3 sequence: CASWTSGTMGTQYF. The CDR3 nucleotides are TGTGCCAGCTGGACTAGCGGGACTATGGGTACGCAGTATTTT.

The rearrangement joins TRBV11-2 to TRBJ1-3, with 9 nucleotides matching TRBD1. The V segment lost 2 bases and the J segment 0 bases; nucleotides outside the gene matches: 2. The CDR3 spans 16 residues. Germline CDR1 is SGHAT and CDR2 is FQNNGV. CDR3 nucleotides: TGTGCCAGCAGCTTAAGGGACAGGGACTCTGGAAACACCATATATTTT. Translating it yields CASSLRDRDSGNTIYF.

V usage is TRBV4-3 and J usage is TRBJ1-1; no clear D gene. V dropped 0 bases and J dropped 2 bases, with 7 bases sitting between them. The V gene's germline CDR1 is LGHNA and CDR2 YSLEER. There are 14 residues in the CDR3. The CDR3 region is CASSQDLINTEAFF. The CDR3 bases are TGCGCCAGCAGCCAAGACCTGATAAACACTGAAGCTTTCTTT.

V and J are TRBV7-8 and TRBJ1-5; D call uncertain. The CDR3 runs 17 residues. V was clipped by 4 bases and J by 3 bases, with 19 bases between them. The germline gives CDR1 SGHVS, CDR2 FQNEAQ. The CDR3: CASSSRRRDYDNQPQHF. CDR3 DNA: TGTGCCAGCAGCTCCCGAAGGCGAGACTATGACAATCAGCCCCAGCATTTT.

CDR3 residues: CASSQDPGVGGYTF. The CDR3 DNA reads as TGTGCCAGCAGCCAAGACCCAGGGGTGGGTGGCTACACCTTC. The rearrangement uses TRBV4-2 and TRBJ1-2; a possible D gene is TRBD1 (6 bases). The CDR3 is 14 amino acids. Germline V lookup: CDR1 LGHNA, CDR2 YNFKEQ. The V end was cut by 0 bases, the J end by 7 bases, with 12 bases between.

The V call is TRBV14, the J call TRBJ2-3; 8 nucleotides agree with TRBD1. Germline loops: CDR1 SGHDN, CDR2 FVKESK. Trimming at V came to 1 base and at J to 2 bases, leaving 5 bases not matched to a gene. CDR3 size: 16 residues. CDR3 nucleotide sequence: TGTGCCAGCAGCCAAGTGAGGACAGGGCCCACAGATACGCAGTATTTT. Amino acids: CASSQVRTGPTDTQYF.

Concerning this clone itself: Different DNA sequences within this sample yield the same CDR3. This chain joins TRBV30 and TRBJ1-2, with D possibly TRBD1 on 6 matching bases. The CDR3 length is 13 residues. CDR1 and CDR2 (germline): GTSNPN, SVGIG (reference sequence). V lost 0 bases to trimming and J lost 7 bases, with 12 bases between them. This CDR3 reads CAWSVAGEGGYTF. DNA for the CDR3: TGTGCCTGGAGTGTAGCAGGGGAAGGTGGCTACACCTTC. The whole variable domain, remainder taken from reference TRBV30 and TRBJ1-2, is SQTIHQWPATLVQPVGSPLSLECTVEGTSNPNLYWYRQAAGRGLQLLFYSVGIGQISSEVPQNLSASRPQDRQFILSSKKLLLSDSGFYLCAWSVAGEGGYTFGSGTRLTVV.

This rearrangement joins TRBV10-3 to TRBJ2-5; the D is unclear. Between the trimmed V and J ends, which lost 0 bases and 5 bases, there was a span of 4 bases. Germline V gene lookup returns CDR1 ENHRY and CDR2 SYGVKD. The CDR3 covers 12 residues. CDR3 nucleotides: TGTGCCATCAGTGAGTCGACGGAGACCCAGTACTTC. The encoded protein is CAISESTETQYF.

The rearrangement links TRBV10-2 to TRBJ1-4; tentative D call: TRBD1 (5 bases). Germline V lookup: CDR1 WSHSY, CDR2 SAAADI. V lost 1 base to trimming and J lost 0 bases, with 9 bases between them. The CDR3 totals 16 residues. The CDR3 is CASSELRGPTNEKLFF. CDR3 DNA: TGCGCCAGCAGTGAGTTGAGGGGTCCAACTAATGAAAAACTGTTTTTT.

This clone was seen only a few times. V and J are TRBV7-9 and TRBJ1-3; D gene unclear. The CDR3 covers 16 residues. Trimming stripped 4 bases from V and 0 bases from J, with 13 bases between. Germline lookup yields CDR1 SEHNR and CDR2 FQNEAQ (reference sequence). The CDR3 reads CASSSPFSSSGNTIYF. CDR3 coding DNA: TGTGCCAGCAGCTCTCCCTTCTCGAGCTCTGGAAACACCATATATTTT. The variable domain in full, completed from reference TRBV7-9 and TRBJ1-3, reads DTGVSQNPRHKITKRGQNVTFRCDPISEHNRLYWYRQTLGQGPEFLTYFQNEAQLEKSRLLSDRFSAERPKGSFSTLEIQRTEQGDSAMYLCASSSPFSSSGNTIYFGEGSWLTVV.

This rearrangement joins TRBV13 to TRBJ1-1; D is unclear. This CDR3 is built from 17 residues. CDR1 is PRHDT and CDR2 is FYEKMQ in the germline V gene (reference sequence). V shed 4 bases and J shed 2 bases, with 20 bases lying between them. CDR3 nucleotides: TGTGCCAGCAGCTCCCGACCGCCCCTTGGAGTAAACACTGAAGCTTTCTTT. Protein sequence: CASSSRPPLGVNTEAFF.

V gene TRBV6-5 combines with J gene TRBJ2-7, with 12 bases lining up with TRBD1. V gave up 6 bases and J gave up 5 bases; unmatched junction bases: 8. The CDR3 is 15 residues long. Germline values: CDR1 MNHEY, CDR2 SVGAGI. CDR3 in DNA: TGTGCCAGCAGGACCACCGGGACAGGGGGCAACGAGCAGTACTTC. Translated, it gives CASRTTGTGGNEQYF.

This chain links TRBV6-1 with TRBJ2-5, with a possible D match to TRBD1 (6 bases). Per germline, CDR1 MNHNS and CDR2 SASEGT. V was cut by 5 bases and J by 4 bases, with 11 bases left in between. The CDR3 length is 13 residues. The CDR3 DNA is TGTGCCAGCAGTTCAGGGGTGCGAGAGACCCAGTACTTC. It codes for CASSSGVRETQYF.

In its sample, this clone was seen once. J is TRBJ2-1 and V is TRBV11-3; the match to TRBD2 covers 16 bases. The CDR3 has 15 residues. Germline CDR1 is SGHNT and CDR2 is YENEEA. The V gene end was trimmed by 5 bases and the J gene end by 9 bases; junction bases not matched to a gene: 4. CDR3 loop: CASSGTSGRASEQFF. CDR3 DNA: TGTGCCAGCAGCGGGACTAGCGGGAGGGCCTCTGAGCAGTTCTTC.

The V gene is TRBV15, the J gene TRBJ2-3; 8 nucleotides line up with TRBD1. Germline trimming cut 4 bases from V and 5 bases from J; bases unmatched to any gene: 11. Germline V gene lookup returns CDR1 LNHNV and CDR2 YYDKDF (reference sequence). The CDR3 spans 16 residues. The CDR3 region is CATSIRQGNIGDTQYF. CDR3 in DNA: TGTGCCACCAGCATAAGACAGGGGAATATAGGAGATACGCAGTATTTT. The full variable domain, in which reference TRBV15 and TRBJ2-3 provide the parts outside the CDR3, is DAMVIQNPRYQVTQFGKPVTLSCSQTLNHNVMYWYQQKSSQAPKLLFHYYDKDFNNEADTPDNFQSRRPNTSFCFLDIRSPGLGDTAMYLCATSIRQGNIGDTQYFGPGTRLTVL.

The rearrangement joins TRBV5-6 to TRBJ1-1, with TRBD1 matching over 8 bases. The germline gives CDR1 SGHDT, CDR2 YYEEEE. The CDR3 length is 16 residues. V lost 4 bases, J lost 8 bases, and 16 bases stayed unmatched. The CDR3 loop reads CASSVRMTGDLFEAFF. CDR3 coding DNA: TGTGCCAGCAGCGTTCGTATGACAGGGGACCTCTTCGAAGCTTTCTTT.